This entry describes one T cell receptor beta chain. What it binds is not known. These data belong to a study of vaccination effects on CD4 cells after COVID-19. Across the study: Post-vaccine specimens were collected at a median of 72 days following the second dose.

Assay used: immunoSEQ multiplex PCR; TCRdb lists only in-frame clones, some missing. Of some 40,000 clones detected, 76% appear once; the ten largest clones hold around 3.3%. Following a roughly 10-day culture, CD4+ T cells were purified. This individual tested PCR-positive for SARS-CoV-2 infection between March and December 2020. Participants got two doses of BNT162b2 or mRNA-1273 vaccine. The CDR3 totals 15 residues. Germline CDR1 and CDR2: SEHNR and FQNEAQ (reference sequence). The V end lost 6 bases, the J end lost 0 bases, and 13 bases lay between the germline ends. Study-wide points: A shortage of convalescent patients and an absence of early post-infection timepoints characterized the study. Spike-reactive clones present post-vaccine in convalescents were predominantly new vaccine-induced clones.

The sequencing here drew on CD4+ T cells from PBMCs cultured without peptide, taken after COVID-19 vaccination. This receptor was obtained from a human donor who had a prior SARS-CoV-2 infection. The chain links TRBV7-9 to TRBJ2-3, with D possibly being TRBD2 (5 bases). The CDR3: CASSSQGLSTDTQYF. The CDR3 bases are TGTGCCAGCAGTTCGCAAGGACTTAGCACAGATACGCAGTATTTT.